This record looks at one T cell receptor (beta chain) sequence and its context. This specimen comes from a study of blood T cell repertoires in COVID-19. Study context: There were acute and convalescent COVID-19 samples, and they came from the United States, Italy and Spain.

Clones were read by immunoSEQ multiplex PCR, and TCRdb kept only the in-frame ones, dropping some. The data contain some 62,000 clones, roughly 78% of them seen just once; the ten biggest clones take up approximately 15%. V was trimmed by 8 bases and J by 4 bases, leaving 14 bases between them. The germline V gene has CDR1 MNHEY and CDR2 SVGAGI. The CDR3 runs 13 residues. Followed over time, Seattle patients had been enrolled while infection was active. The clonotype originates from a man aged 55-75 years with COVID-19, enrolled during active disease. The sequencing sample was made of peripheral blood. This rearrangement joins TRBV6-5 to TRBJ1-2; D may be TRBD1 (5 bases). The CDR3 loop is CASQEGLGYGYTF. As DNA, the CDR3 is TGTGCCAGCCAGGAGGGGCTTGGCTATGGCTACACCTTC.